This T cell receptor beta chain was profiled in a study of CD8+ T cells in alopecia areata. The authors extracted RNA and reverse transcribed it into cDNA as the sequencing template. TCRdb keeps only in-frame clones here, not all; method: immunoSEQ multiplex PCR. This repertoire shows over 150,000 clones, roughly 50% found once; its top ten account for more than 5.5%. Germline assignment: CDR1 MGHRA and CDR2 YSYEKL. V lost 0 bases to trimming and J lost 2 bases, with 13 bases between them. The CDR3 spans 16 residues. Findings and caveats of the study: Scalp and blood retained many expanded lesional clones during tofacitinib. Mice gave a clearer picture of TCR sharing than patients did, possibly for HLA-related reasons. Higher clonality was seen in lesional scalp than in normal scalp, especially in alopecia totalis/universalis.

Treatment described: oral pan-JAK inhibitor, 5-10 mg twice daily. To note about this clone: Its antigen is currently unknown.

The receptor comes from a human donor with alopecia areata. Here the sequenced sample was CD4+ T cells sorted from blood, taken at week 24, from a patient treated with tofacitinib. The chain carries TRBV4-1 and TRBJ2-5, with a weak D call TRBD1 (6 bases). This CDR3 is CASSQDPSRGQETQYF. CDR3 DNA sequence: TGCGCCAGCAGCCAAGATCCGTCAAGGGGGCAAGAGACCCAGTACTTC.